This T cell receptor (beta chain) stems from a study of cytomegalovirus exposure and HLA in healthy donors. Study findings and constraints: Some V segments, TRBV6-2 and TRBV6-3 among them, were indistinguishable and were therefore excluded. The sole available immune exposure information was CMV serostatus. Across all donors, roughly uniform sequencing depth was an assumption of the presence/absence analyses.

The CDR3 spans 12 residues. Germline V gene sequence: CDR1 SNHLY, CDR2 FYNNEI. V lost 8 bases and J 4 bases, leaving 11 bases between the germline ends. Donors were ostensibly healthy at sampling, although undocumented immune exposures were probable. In the PCR, 60 Vbeta and 13 Jbeta primers were used. Profiled with immunoSEQ multiplex PCR; TCRdb holds only in-frame clones, not every one. This repertoire shows about 160,000 clones, around 81% found once; its top ten account for approximately 1.5%. This clone was picked up a small number of times. Antigen: not known. Source material: PBMCs. The chain has TRBV2 and TRBJ1-1; possibly TRBD1 for D (6 bases). This sequence originates from a man aged 35 to 55 in good health and CMV-seronegative. The CDR3: CASWGGRTEAFF. CDR3 coding DNA: TGTGCCAGCTGGGGGGGGCGCACTGAAGCTTTCTTT.